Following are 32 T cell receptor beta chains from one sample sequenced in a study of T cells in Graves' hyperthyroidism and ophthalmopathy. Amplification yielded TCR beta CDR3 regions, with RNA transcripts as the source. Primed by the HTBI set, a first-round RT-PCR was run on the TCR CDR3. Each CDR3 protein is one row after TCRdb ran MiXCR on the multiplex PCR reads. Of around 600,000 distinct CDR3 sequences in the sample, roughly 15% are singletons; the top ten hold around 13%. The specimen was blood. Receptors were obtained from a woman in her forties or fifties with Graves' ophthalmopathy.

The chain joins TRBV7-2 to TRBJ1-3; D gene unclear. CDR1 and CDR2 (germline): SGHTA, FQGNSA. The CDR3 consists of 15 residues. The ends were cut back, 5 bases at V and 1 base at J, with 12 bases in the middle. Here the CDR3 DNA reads TGTGCCAGCAGCAAACGTCCAGATTCTGGAAACACCATATATTTT. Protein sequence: CASSKRPDSGNTIYF.

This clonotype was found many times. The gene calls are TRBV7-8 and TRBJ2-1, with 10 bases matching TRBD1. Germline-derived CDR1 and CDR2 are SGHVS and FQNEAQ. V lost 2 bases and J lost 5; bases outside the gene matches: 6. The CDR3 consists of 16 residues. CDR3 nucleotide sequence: TGTGCCAGCAGCTTATACGGGACAGGGGTAGACAATGAGCAGTTCTTC. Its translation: CASSLYGTGVDNEQFF. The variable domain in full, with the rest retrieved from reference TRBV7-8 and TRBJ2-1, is GAGVSQSPRYKVAKRGQDVALRCDPISGHVSLFWYQQALGQGPEFLTYFQNEAQLDKSGLPSDRFFAERPEGSVSTLKIQRTQQEDSAVYLCASSLYGTGVDNEQFFGPGTRLTVL.

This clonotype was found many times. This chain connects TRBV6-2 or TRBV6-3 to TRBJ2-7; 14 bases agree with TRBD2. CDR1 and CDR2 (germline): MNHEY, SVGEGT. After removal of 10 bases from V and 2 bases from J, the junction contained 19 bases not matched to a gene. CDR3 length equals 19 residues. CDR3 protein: CATLPTWTSGRMLTYEQYF. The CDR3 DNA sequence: TGTGCCACACTCCCAACGTGGACTAGCGGGAGGATGTTGACCTACGAGCAGTACTTC.

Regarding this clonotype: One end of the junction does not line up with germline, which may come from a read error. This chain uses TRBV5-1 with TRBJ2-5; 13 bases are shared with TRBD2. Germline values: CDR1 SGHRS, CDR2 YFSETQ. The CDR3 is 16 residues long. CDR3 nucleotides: TGTGCCAGCAGCTTCCGACTAGCGGGAGGTCGGGAGACCCAGTACTTC. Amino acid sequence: CASSFRLAGGRETQYF. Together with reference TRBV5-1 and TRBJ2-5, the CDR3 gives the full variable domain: KAGVTQTPRYLIKTRGQQVTLSCSPISGHRSVSWYQQTPGQGLQFLFEYFSETQRNKGNFPGRFSGRQFSNSRSEMNVSTLELGDSALYLCASSFRLAGGRETQYFGPGTRLLVL.

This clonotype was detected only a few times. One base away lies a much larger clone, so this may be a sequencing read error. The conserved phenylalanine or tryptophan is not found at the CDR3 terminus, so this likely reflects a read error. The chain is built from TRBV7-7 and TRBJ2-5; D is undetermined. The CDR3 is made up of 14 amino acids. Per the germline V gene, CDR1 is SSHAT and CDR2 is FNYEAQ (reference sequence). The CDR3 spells CASSLGDGQETQYS. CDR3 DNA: TGTGCTAGCAGCTTAGGAGATGGCCAAGAGACCCAGTACTCC.

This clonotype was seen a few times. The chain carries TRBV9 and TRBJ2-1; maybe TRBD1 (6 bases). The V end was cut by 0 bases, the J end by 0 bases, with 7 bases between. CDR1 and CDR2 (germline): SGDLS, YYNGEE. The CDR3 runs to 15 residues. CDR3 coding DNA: TGTGCCAGCAGCGTAGTAGGGGGCTCCTACAATGAGCAGTTCTTC. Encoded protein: CASSVVGGSYNEQFF. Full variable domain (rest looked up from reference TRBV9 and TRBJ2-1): DSGVTQTPKHLITATGQRVTLRCSPRSGDLSVYWYQQSLDQGLQFLIQYYNGEERAKGNILERFSAQQFPDLHSELNLSSLELGDSALYFCASSVVGGSYNEQFFGPGTRLTVL.

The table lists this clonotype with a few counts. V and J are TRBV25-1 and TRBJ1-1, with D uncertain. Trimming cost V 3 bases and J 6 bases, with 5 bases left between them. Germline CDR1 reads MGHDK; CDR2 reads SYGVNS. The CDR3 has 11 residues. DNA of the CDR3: TGTGCCAGCAGTGAGGATCCTGAAGCTTTCTTT. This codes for CASSEDPEAFF.

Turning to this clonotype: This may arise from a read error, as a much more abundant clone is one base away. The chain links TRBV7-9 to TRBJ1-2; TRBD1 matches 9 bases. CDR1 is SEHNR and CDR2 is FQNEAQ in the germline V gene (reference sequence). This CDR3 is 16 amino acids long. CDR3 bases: TGTGGCAGCAGGCTGGGCGGACAGGGGACTTCTTCTGGCTACACCTTC. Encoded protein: CGSRLGGQGTSSGYTF.

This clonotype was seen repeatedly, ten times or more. CDR3 nucleotides: TGTGCCAGCAGGGGACAGGGGTGGGATCAGCCCCAGCATTTT. This gives the protein CASRGQGWDQPQHF. This chain connects TRBV28 to TRBJ1-5; TRBD1 agrees at 10 bases. Germline CDR1 reads MDHEN; CDR2 reads SYDVKM. The V segment lost 6 bases and the J segment 5 bases; nucleotides outside the gene matches: 4. The length of the CDR3 is 14 residues.

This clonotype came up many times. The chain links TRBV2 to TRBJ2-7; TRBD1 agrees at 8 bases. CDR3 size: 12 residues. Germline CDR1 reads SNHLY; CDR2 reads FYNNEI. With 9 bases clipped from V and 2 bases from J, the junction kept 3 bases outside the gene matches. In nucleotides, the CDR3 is TGTGCCAGGGGGACAGGACCCTACGAGCAGTACTTC. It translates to CARGTGPYEQYF.

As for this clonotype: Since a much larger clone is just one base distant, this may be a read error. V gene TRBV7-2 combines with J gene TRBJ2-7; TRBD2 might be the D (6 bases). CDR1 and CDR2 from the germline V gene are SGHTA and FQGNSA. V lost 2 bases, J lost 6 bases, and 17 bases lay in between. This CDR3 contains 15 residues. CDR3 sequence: CASSLSPLASCEQYF. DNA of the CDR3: TGTGCCAGCAGCTTATCCCCCCTAGCGAGCTGCGAGCAGTACTTC.

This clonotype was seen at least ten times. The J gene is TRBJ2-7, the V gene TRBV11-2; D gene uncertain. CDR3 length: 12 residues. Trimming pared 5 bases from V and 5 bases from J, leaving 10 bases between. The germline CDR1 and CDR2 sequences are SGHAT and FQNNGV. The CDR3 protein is CASSLNRNEQYF. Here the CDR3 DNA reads TGTGCCAGCAGCCTAAATCGGAACGAGCAGTACTTC.

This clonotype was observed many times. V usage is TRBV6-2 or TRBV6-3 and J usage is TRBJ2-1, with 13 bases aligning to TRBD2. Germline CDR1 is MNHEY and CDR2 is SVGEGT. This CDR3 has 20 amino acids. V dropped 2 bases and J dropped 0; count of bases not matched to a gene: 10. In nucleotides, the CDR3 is TGTGCCAGCAGTTACCAGAGGACTAGCGGGAGAAATGCCTCCTACAATGAGCAGTTCTTC. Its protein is CASSYQRTSGRNASYNEQFF.

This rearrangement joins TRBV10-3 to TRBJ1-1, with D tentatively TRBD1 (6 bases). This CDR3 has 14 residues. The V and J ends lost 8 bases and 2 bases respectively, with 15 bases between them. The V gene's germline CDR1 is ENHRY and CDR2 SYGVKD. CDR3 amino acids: CAISLKGENTEAFF. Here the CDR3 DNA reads TGTGCCATCTCCTTAAAGGGGGAAAACACTGAAGCTTTCTTT.

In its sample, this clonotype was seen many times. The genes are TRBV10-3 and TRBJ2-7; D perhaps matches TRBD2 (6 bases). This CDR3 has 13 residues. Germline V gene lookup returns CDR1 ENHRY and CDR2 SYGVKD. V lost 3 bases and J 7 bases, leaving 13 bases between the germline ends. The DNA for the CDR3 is TGTGCCATCAGTGAAACGGGAGCTTGGGAGCAGTACTTC. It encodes CAISETGAWEQYF.

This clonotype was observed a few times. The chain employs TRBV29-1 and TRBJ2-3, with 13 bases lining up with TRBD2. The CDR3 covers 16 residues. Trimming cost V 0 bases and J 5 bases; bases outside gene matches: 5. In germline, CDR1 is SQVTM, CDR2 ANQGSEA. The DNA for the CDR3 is TGCAGCGTTGAAGACGGACTAGCGGGAGTAGTAGATACGCAGTATTTT. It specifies CSVEDGLAGVVDTQYF.

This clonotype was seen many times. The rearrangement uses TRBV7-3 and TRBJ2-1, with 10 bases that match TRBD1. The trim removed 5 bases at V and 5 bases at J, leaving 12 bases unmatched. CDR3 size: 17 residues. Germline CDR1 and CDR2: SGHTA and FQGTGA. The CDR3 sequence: CASSPTGTGVLNNEQFF. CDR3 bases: TGTGCCAGCAGCCCAACCGGGACAGGGGTTTTGAACAATGAGCAGTTCTTC.

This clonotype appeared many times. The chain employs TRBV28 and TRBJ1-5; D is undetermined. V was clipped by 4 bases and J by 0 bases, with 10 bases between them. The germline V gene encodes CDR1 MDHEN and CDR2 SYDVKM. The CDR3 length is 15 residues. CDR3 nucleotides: TGTGCCAGCAGTTCCGCAGGAGATAGCAATCAGCCCCAGCATTTT. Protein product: CASSSAGDSNQPQHF.

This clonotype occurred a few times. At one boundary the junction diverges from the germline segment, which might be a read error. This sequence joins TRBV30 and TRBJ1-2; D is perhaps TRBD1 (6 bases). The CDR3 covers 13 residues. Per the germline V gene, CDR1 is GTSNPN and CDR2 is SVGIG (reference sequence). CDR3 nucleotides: TGTACCTGGAGTGTACTAGGGGGATATGGCTACACCTTC. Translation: CTWSVLGGYGYTF.

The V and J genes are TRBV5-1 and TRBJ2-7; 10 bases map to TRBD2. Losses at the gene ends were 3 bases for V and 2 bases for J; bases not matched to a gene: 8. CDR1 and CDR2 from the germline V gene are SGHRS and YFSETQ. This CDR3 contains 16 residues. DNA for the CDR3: TGCGCCAGCAGCTCGGTCGGACTAGCGGTTACCTACGAGCAGTACTTC. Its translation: CASSSVGLAVTYEQYF.

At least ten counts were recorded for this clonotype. CDR3 region: CASIDSPNSYEQYF. CDR3 DNA: TGTGCCAGCATCGACAGCCCTAACTCCTACGAGCAGTACTTC. This rearrangement joins TRBV28 to TRBJ2-7; possible D gene TRBD1, 5 bases. The germline CDR1 and CDR2 sequences are MDHEN and SYDVKM. This CDR3 has 14 amino acids. The germline V and J ends were trimmed by 7 bases and 0 bases, with 13 bases remaining between them.

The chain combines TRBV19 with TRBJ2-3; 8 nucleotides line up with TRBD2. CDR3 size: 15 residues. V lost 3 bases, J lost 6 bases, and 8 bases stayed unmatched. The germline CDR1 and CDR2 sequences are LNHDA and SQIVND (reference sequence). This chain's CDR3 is CASSIGGTRGDTQYF. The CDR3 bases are TGTGCCAGTAGTATTGGGGGGACTAGAGGGGATACGCAGTATTTT.

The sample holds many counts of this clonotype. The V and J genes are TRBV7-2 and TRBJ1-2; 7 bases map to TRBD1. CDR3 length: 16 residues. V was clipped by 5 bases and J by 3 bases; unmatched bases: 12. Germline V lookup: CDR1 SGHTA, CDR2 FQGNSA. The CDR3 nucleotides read TGTGCCAGCAGCCCTGGACAGGCGCAAACCTACTATGGCTACACCTTC. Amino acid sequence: CASSPGQAQTYYGYTF.

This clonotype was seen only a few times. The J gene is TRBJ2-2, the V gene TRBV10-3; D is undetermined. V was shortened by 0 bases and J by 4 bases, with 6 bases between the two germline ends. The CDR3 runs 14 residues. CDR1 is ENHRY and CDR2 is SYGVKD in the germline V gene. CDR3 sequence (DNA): TGTGCCATCAGTGAGTCTATATTCACCGGGGAGCTGTTTTTT. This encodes CAISESIFTGELFF.

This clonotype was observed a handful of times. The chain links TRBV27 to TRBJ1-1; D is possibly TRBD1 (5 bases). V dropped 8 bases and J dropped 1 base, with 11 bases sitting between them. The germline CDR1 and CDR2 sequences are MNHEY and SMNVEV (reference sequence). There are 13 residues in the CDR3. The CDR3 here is CASARVGNTEAFF. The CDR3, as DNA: TGTGCCAGCGCCAGGGTAGGGAACACTGAAGCTTTCTTT.

In DNA, the CDR3 is TGCAGCGTCGAGCCGACAGGGGTGATCGCTGAAGCTTTCTTT. This translates into CSVEPTGVIAEAFF. The chain recombines TRBV29-1 with TRBJ1-1; TRBD1 aligns across 8 bases. Germline V gene lookup returns CDR1 SQVTM and CDR2 ANQGSEA. The CDR3 is 14 amino acids. The ends lost 6 bases at V and 6 bases at J; junction bases unmatched: 12. The complete variable domain, with remaining parts taken from reference TRBV29-1 and TRBJ1-1, reads SAVISQKPSRDICQRGTSLTIQCQVDSQVTMMFWYRQQPGQSLTLIATANQGSEATYESGFVIDKFPISRPNLTFSTLTVSNMSPEDSSIYLCSVEPTGVIAEAFFGQGTRLTVV.

DNA for the CDR3: TGTGCCATAAGGACCGGCTATGGCTACACCTTC. It specifies CAIRTGYGYTF. The chain recombines TRBV12-3 or TRBV12-4 with TRBJ1-2, with unresolved D. CDR3 length: 11 residues. V lost 10 bases, J lost 4 bases, and 10 bases lay in between.

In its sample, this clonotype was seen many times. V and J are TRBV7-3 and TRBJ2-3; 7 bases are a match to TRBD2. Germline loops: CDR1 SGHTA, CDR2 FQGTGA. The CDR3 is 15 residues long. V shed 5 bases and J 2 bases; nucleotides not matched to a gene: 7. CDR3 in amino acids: CASSLPAGPTDTQYF. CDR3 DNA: TGTGCCAGCAGCCTACCAGCGGGGCCCACAGATACGCAGTATTTT.

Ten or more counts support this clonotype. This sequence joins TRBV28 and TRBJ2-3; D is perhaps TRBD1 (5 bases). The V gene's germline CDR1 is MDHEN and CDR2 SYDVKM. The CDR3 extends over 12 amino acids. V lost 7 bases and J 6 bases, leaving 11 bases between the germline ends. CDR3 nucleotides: TGTGCCAGCACCGATCCAGGGGATACGCAGTATTTT. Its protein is CASTDPGDTQYF.

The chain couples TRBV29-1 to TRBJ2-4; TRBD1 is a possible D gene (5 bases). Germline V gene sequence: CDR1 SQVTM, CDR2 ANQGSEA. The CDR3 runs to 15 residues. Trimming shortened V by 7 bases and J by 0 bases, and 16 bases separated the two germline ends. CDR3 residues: CSAGADSLAKNIQYF. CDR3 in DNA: TGCAGCGCTGGGGCCGATTCGCTAGCCAAAAACATTCAGTACTTC.

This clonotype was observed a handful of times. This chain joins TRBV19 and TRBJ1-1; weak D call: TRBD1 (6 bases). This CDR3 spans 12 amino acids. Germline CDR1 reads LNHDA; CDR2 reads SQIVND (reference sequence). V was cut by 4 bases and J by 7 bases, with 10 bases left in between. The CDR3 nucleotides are TGTGCCAGTAGTACAGGGGTAGTTGAAGCTTTCTTT. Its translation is CASSTGVVEAFF.

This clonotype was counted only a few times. The chain's CDR3 is CASRDRAGNTIYF. For the CDR3, the DNA is TGTGCCAGCAGAGACAGGGCTGGAAACACCATATATTTT. The chain recombines TRBV6-1 with TRBJ1-3, with TRBD1 identical over 7 bases. V dropped 6 bases and J dropped 2; count of bases not matched to a gene: 1. CDR1 and CDR2 (germline): MNHNS, SASEGT. The CDR3 is 13 amino acids.